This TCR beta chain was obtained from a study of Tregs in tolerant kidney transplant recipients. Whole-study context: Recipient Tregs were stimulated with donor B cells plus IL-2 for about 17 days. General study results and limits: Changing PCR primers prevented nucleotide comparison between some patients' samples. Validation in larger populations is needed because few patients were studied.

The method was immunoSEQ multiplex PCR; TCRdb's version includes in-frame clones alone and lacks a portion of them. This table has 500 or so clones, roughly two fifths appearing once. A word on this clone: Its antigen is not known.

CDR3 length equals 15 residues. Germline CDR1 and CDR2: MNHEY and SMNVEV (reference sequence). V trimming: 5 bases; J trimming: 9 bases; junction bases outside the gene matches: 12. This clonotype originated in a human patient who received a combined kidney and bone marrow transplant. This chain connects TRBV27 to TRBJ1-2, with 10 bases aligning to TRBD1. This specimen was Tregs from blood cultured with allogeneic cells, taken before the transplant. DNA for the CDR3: TGTGCCAGCAGTCCCCGCCGGGACAGGGGAGGTAGCTACACCTTC. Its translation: CASSPRRDRGGSYTF.